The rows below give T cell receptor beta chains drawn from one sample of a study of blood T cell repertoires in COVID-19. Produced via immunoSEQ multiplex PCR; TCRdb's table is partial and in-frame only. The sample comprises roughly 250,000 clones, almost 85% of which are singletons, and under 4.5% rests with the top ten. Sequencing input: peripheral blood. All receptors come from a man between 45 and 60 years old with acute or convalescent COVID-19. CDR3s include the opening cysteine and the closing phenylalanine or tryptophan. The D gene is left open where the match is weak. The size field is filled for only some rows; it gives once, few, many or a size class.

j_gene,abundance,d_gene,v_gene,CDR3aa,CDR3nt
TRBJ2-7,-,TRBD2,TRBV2,CASGGVGSYEQYF,TGTGCCAGCGGGGGGGTCGGATCCTACGAGCAGTACTTC
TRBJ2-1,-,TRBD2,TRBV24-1,CATSASGGDNEQFF,TGTGCCACCAGTGCTAGCGGGGGGGACAATGAGCAGTTCTTC
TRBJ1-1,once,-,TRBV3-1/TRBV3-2,CASSPSVGGGGTEAFF,TGTGCCAGCAGCCCCAGTGTCGGGGGAGGGGGCACTGAAGCTTTCTTT
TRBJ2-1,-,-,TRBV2,CASSEGTDNEQFF,TGTGCCAGCAGTGAAGGGACAGACAATGAGCAGTTCTTC
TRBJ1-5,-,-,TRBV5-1,CASSTGQSNQPQHF,TGCGCCAGCAGCACCGGACAGAGCAATCAGCCCCAGCATTTT
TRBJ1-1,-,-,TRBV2,CASSERTGDTEAFF,TGTGCCAGCAGTGAGAGGACGGGAGACACTGAAGCTTTCTTT
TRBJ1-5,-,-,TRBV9,CASSVGVLSDSNQPQHF,TGTGCCAGCAGCGTAGGTGTGTTGAGTGATAGCAATCAGCCCCAGCATTTT
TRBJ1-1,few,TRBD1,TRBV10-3,CAISELGQKNPDTEAFF,TGTGCCATCAGTGAATTGGGACAGAAAAACCCGGACACTGAAGCTTTCTTT
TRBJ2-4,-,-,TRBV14,CASSERSLWNQNIQYF,TGTGCCAGCAGCGAGCGCTCTCTTTGGAACCAAAACATTCAGTACTTC
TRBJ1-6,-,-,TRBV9,CASSARGASSPLHF,TGTGCCAGCAGCGCCCGGGGAGCTAGTTCACCCCTCCACTTT
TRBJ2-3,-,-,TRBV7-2,CASSLRAQTGRKDTQYF,TGTGCCAGCAGCTTACGGGCACAAACGGGGAGAAAAGATACGCAGTATTTT
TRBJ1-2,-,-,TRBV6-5,CASSYSPGFFSYGYTF,TGTGCCAGCAGTTACTCGCCAGGGTTCTTTAGCTATGGCTACACCTTC
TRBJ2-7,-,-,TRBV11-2,CASSLNRENEQYF,TGTGCCAGCAGCTTAAACAGGGAAAACGAGCAGTACTTC
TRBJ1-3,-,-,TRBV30,CAWRVQQGNTIYF,TGTGCCTGGAGGGTACAGCAAGGAAACACCATATATTTT
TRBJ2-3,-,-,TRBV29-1,CSVGHSGTDTQYF,TGCAGCGTTGGACATAGCGGCACAGATACGCAGTATTTT
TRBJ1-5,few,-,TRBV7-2,CASSLAGGSNQPQHF,TGTGCCAGCAGCTTAGCCGGCGGGTCCAATCAGCCCCAGCATTTT
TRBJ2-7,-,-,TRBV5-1,CASSLDGSSYEQYF,TGCGCCAGCAGCTTGGATGGCAGCTCCTACGAGCAGTACTTC
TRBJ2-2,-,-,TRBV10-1,CASQNRVTGELFF,TGCGCCAGCCAGAACCGGGTCACCGGGGAGCTGTTTTTT
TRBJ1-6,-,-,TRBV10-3,CAISGFWVTGTGSGSYNSPLHF,TGTGCCATCAGTGGATTTTGGGTTACTGGAACAGGTTCTGGGTCCTATAATTCACCCCTCCACTTT
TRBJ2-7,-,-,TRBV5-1,CASSLLEAGEQYF,TGCGCCAGCAGCTTGCTCGAGGCTGGGGAGCAGTACTTC
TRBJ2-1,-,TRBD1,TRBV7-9,CASSWDRIYNEQFF,TGTGCCAGCAGCTGGGACAGAATTTACAATGAGCAGTTCTTC
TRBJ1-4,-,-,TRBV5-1,CASSFSRVGVEKLFF,TGCGCCAGCAGCTTTAGCAGGGTTGGGGTTGAAAAACTGTTTTTT
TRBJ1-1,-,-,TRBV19,CASSRQTGTEAFF,TGTGCCAGTAGTAGGCAGACTGGCACTGAAGCTTTCTTT
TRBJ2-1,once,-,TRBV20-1,CSARGEPEQFF,TGCAGTGCTAGAGGAGAGCCGGAGCAGTTCTTC
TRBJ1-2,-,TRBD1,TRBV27,CASSRQGGAYGYTF,TGTGCCAGCAGTCGGCAGGGGGGCGCCTATGGCTACACCTTC
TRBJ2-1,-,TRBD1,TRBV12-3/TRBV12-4,CASSPIDRAEQFF,TGTGCCAGCAGCCCAATAGACAGGGCAGAGCAGTTCTTC
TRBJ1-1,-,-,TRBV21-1,CASSTIYRNEAFF,TGTGCCAGCAGCACAATCTACAGGAATGAAGCTTTCTTT
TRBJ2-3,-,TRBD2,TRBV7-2,CASSSGGSGRTDTQYF,TGTGCCAGCAGCTCCGGGGGTAGCGGGAGAACAGATACGCAGTATTTT
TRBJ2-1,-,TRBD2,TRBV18,CASSPPGAGVTEQFF,TGTGCCAGCTCACCACCAGGGGCGGGAGTTACTGAGCAGTTCTTC
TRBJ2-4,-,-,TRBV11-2,CASSLDPVTGRQTGNIQYF,TGTGCCAGCAGCTTAGATCCGGTAACGGGCCGACAGACAGGAAACATTCAGTACTTC
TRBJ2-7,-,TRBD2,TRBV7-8,CASSPRAGSSYEQYF,TGTGCCAGCAGCCCTCGAGCGGGGAGCTCCTACGAGCAGTACTTC
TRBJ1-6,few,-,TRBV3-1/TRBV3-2,CASSRDLGSSYNSPLHF,TGTGCCAGCAGCAGGGATCTTGGGAGCTCCTATAATTCACCCCTCCACTTT
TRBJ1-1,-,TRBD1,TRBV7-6,CASSLTQGAYTEAFF,TGTGCCAGCAGCTTAACACAGGGGGCATACACTGAAGCTTTCTTT
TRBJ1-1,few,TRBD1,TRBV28,CASSDRGNAEAFF,TGTGCCAGCAGTGACAGGGGAAACGCTGAAGCTTTCTTT
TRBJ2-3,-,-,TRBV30,CAWGVSGASTDTQYF,TGTGCCTGGGGTGTCTCGGGTGCTAGCACAGATACGCAGTATTTT
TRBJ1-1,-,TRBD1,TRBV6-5,CASSPDRVNTEAFF,TGTGCCAGCAGCCCGGACAGGGTGAACACTGAAGCTTTCTTT
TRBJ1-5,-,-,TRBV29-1,CSVGDGYQPQHF,TGCAGCGTCGGAGACGGATATCAGCCCCAGCATTTT
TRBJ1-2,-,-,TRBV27,CASSPGGVQNYGYTF,TGTGCCAGCAGTCCCGGGGGGGTCCAGAACTATGGCTACACCTTC
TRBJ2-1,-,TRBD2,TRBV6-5,CASSSGGSSYNEQFF,TGTGCCAGCAGTTCCGGCGGGAGTTCCTACAATGAGCAGTTCTTC
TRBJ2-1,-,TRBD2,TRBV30,CAWSRREIGEQFF,TGTGCCTGGAGTAGGCGGGAGATCGGAGAGCAGTTCTTC
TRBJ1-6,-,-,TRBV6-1,CASSESRFYSPLHF,TGTGCCAGCAGTGAAAGCCGTTTCTACTCACCCCTCCACTTT
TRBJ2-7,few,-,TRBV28,CASSSGTRESHEQYF,TGTGCCAGCAGTTCCGGGACACGAGAGTCCCACGAGCAGTACTTC
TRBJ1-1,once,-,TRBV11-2,CASSFYGAGEAFF,TGTGCCAGCAGCTTTTATGGGGCAGGGGAAGCTTTCTTT
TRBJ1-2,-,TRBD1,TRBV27,CASSRPGTGFIGGYTF,TGTGCCAGCAGTCGTCCCGGGACAGGGTTCATAGGGGGCTACACCTTC
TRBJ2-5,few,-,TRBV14,CASSQGQVYRETQYF,TGTGCCAGCAGCCAAGGACAGGTCTATAGGGAGACCCAGTACTTC
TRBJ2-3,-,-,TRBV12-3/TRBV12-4,CASVTGGSDTQYF,TGTGCCAGTGTTACGGGGGGCTCAGATACGCAGTATTTT
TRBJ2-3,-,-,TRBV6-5,CASSYSRYTDTQYF,TGTGCCAGCAGTTACAGCCGGTACACAGATACGCAGTATTTT
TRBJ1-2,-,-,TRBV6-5,CASGDDRTGTYGYTF,TGTGCCAGCGGGGACGACCGTACAGGGACCTATGGCTACACCTTC
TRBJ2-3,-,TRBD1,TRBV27,CASSFVRTGGTDTQYF,TGTGCCAGCAGTTTCGTCCGGACAGGCGGCACAGATACGCAGTATTTT
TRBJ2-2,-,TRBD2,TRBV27,CASSPWASGRSNTGELFF,TGTGCCAGCAGTCCCTGGGCTAGCGGGAGGTCGAACACCGGGGAGCTGTTTTTT
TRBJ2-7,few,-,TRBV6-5,CASSYSGWGDEQYF,TGTGCCAGCAGTTACTCGGGGTGGGGCGACGAGCAGTACTTC
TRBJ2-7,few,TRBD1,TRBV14,CASSQGDRGGEQYF,TGTGCCAGCAGCCAAGGCGACAGGGGAGGTGAGCAGTACTTC
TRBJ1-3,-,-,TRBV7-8,CASSSVGETGNTIYF,TGTGCCAGCAGCTCCGTCGGGGAAACTGGAAACACCATATATTTT